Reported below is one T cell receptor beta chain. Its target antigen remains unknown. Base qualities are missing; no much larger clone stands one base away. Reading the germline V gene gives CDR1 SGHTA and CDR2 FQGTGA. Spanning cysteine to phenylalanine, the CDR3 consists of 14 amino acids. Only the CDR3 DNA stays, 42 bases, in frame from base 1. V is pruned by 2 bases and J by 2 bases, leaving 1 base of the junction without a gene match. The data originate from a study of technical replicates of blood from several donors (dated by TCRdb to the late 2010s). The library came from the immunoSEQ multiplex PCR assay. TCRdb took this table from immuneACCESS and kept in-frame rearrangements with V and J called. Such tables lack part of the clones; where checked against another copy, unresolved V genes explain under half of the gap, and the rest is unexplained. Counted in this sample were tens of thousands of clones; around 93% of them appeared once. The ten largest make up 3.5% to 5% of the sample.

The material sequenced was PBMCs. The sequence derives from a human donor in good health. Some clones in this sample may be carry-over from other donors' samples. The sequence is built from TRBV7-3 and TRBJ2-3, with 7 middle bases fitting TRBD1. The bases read TGTGCCAGCAGCTTAGGGACAGCCACAGATACGCAGTATTTT. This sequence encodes CASSLGTATDTQYF.